This record concerns one TCR beta chain sequence. It has no known antigen specificity. It has no much larger one-base neighbor in the sample; base qualities were not kept. These data belong to a study of regulatory T cells in long-lasting Graves disease (dated by TCRdb to the early 2020s). About the study as a whole: Patients with newly diagnosed Graves' disease had been on antithyroid drugs for under 3 months. Patients with persistent Graves' disease were compared with patients with newly diagnosed Graves' disease using TCR sequencing and RNA sequencing of peripheral blood. TCR sequencing covered approximately 13 persistent and approximately 20 newly diagnosed Graves' disease patients, some 33 samples in total. The study was registered as a clinical trial and conducted in China.

The library was built by means of multiplex PCR. The reads were generated on an Illumina HiSeq 4000. CDR3 regions were amplified by Arm-PCR with iRepertoire HTBI primers to construct TCR beta libraries. Before sequencing, the PCR products underwent gel purification. Processing in the source paper ran as follows. Across samples, some 62 TRBV and 15 or so TRBJ segments were identified and used for gene usage analysis of CDR3 amino acid clonotypes. COPE and FqMerger were used to merge filtered high-quality paired reads into contigs. BLAST was used to align contigs to the IMGT TRBV, TRBD and TRBJ reference genes, and CDR3 was defined following IMGT. Clonotypes above 0.1% frequency were classified as highly expanded clones. Shannon entropy was used to measure repertoire diversity, and the Gini coefficient was used to measure V-J evenness. A clonotype was considered public if more than one individual shared it. TCRdb trimmed public reads at Q25 via fastp, called clones via MiXCR and kept in-frame beta chains. Rows merge per CDR3 protein into single entries with the most common DNA and genes. TCRdb assigned the V and J calls; the authors' analysis was not used. This sample holds fewer than 400,000 distinct CDR3 sequences; 15% to 20% were observed only once. In total, the top ten clones hold more than 35% of the sample.

V is cut by 1 base and J by 4 bases, and the space between the germline ends is 16 bases. The CDR3 holds 16 amino acids from the cysteine to the phenylalanine. Only CDR3 DNA is held: 48 bases, read in frame from base 1. The germline V gene (reference sequence) yields LNHDA for CDR1 and SQIVND for CDR2. Summary of the overall study and its limitations: Preferential use of TRBV28, TRBJ1-2 and TRBJ2-5 was observed in persistent disease, whereas TRBV20-1 and TRBJ2-1 were favored in newly diagnosed disease. Because the primary lesion, thyroid tissue, could not be accessed, the study looked at peripheral blood alone. The authors acknowledged the small sample size as a limitation that may reduce accuracy. Sequencing and analysis were limited to the TCR beta chain. Compared with newly diagnosed patients, patients with persistent Graves' disease had lower TCR Shannon entropy and fewer highly expanded clones, which suggests clonal expansion. A larger number of public clonotypes was shared among persistent patients (under 3,000) than among newly diagnosed patients (over 850).

Reading the label with the study, this specimen's time point is: newly diagnosed GD, antithyroid drugs for less than 3 months. For both TCR sequencing and RNA sequencing, RNA was extracted from PBMCs in TRIzol. The diagnosis of Graves' disease followed American Thyroid Association guidelines. The patients came from an endocrinology department in Xi'an, China. Each patient gave roughly 10 milliliters of peripheral blood, collected in an EDTA anticoagulant tube. Ficoll Paque Plus density gradient separation was used to isolate PBMCs, and no further T cell sorting was performed. An Agilent 2100 Bioanalyzer and agarose gel were used to check RNA quality, and a NanoDrop 2000 was used to measure RNA concentration.

The material sequenced was peripheral blood mononuclear cells (PBMCs), taken at new diagnosis, from a patient treated with antithyroid drugs. Recombination joined TRBV19 with TRBJ1-2, with no D gene named confidently. The clonotype was recovered from a female donor with Graves disease. The CDR3 region: CASSIGADRWTYGYTF. The DNA reads as follows: TGTGCCAGTAGTATAGGGGCCGACCGATGGACCTATGGCTACACCTTC.